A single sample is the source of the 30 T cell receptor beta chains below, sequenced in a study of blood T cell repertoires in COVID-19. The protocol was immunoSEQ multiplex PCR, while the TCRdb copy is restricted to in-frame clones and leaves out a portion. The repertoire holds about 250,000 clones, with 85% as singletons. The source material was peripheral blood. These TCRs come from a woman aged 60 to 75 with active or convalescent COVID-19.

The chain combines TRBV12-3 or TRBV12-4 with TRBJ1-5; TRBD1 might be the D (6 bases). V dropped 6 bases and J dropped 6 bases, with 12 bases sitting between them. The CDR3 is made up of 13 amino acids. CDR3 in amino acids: CASRPQGGQPQHF. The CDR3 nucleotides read TGTGCCAGCAGGCCACAGGGCGGTCAGCCCCAGCATTTT.

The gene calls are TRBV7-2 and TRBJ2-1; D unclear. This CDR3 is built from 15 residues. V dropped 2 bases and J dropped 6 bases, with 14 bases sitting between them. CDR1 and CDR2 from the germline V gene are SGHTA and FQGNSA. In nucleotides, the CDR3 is TGTGCCAGCAGCTTACAGGCTGAGAATACCAATGAGCAGTTCTTC. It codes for CASSLQAENTNEQFF.

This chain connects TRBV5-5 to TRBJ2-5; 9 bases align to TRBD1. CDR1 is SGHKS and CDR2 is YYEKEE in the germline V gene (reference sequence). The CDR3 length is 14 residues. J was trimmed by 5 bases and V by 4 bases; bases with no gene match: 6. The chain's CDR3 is CASSPGQGLETQYF. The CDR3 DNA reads TGTGCCAGCAGCCCGGGACAGGGTTTGGAGACCCAGTACTTC.

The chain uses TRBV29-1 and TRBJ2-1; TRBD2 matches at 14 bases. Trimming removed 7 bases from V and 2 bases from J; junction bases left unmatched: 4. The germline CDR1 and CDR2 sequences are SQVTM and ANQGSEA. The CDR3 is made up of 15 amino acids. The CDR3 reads CSAGLAGGPYNEQFF. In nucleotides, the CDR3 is TGCAGCGCCGGACTAGCGGGAGGCCCCTACAATGAGCAGTTCTTC.

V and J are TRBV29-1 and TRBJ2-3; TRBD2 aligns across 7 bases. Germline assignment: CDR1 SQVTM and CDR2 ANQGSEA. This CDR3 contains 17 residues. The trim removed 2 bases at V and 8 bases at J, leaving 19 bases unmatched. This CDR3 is CSVELLSGYTTRGTQYF. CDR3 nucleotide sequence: TGCAGCGTTGAACTGCTTAGCGGGTATACAACCCGGGGTACGCAGTATTTT.

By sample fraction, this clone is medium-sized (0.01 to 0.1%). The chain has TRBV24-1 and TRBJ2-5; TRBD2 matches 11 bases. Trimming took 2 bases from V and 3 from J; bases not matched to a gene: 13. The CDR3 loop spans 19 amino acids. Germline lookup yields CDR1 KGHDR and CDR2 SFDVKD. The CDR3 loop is CATSDSRLAGGGRKETQYF. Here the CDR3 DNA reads TGTGCCACCAGTGATTCCCGGCTAGCGGGAGGAGGTAGAAAAGAGACCCAGTACTTC.

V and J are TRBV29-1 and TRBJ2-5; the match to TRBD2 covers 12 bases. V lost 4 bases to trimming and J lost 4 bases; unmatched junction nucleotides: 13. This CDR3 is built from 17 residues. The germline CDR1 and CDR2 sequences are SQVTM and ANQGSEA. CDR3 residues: CSVVGLAGGDGPETQYF. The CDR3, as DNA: TGCAGCGTTGTAGGCCTAGCGGGGGGGGATGGGCCAGAGACCCAGTACTTC.

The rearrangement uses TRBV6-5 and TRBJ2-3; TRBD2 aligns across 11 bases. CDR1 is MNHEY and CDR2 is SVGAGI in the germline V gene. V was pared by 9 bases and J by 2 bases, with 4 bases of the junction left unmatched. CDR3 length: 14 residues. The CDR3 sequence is CARPTSGVTDTQYF. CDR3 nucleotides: TGTGCCAGACCGACTAGCGGGGTCACAGATACGCAGTATTTT.

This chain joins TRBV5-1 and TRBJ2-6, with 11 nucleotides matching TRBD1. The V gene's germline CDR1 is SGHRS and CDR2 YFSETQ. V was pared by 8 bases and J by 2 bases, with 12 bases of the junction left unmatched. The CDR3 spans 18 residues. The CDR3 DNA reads TGCGCCAGTACACGCGTGGGACAGGGGGTCACTGGGGCCAACGTCCTGACTTTC. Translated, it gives CASTRVGQGVTGANVLTF.

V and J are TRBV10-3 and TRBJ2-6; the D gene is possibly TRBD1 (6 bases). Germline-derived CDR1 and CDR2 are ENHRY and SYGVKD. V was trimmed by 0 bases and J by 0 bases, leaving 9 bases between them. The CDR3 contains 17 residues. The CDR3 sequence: CAISESTGGSGANVLTF. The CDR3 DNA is TGTGCCATCAGTGAGTCGACAGGTGGCTCTGGGGCCAACGTCCTGACTTTC.

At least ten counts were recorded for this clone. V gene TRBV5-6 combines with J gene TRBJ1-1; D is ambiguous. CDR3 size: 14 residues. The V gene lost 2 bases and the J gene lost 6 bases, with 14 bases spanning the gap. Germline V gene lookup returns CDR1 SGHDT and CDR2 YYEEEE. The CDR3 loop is CASSLYGVEAEAFF. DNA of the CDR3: TGTGCCAGCAGCTTATACGGGGTCGAGGCTGAAGCTTTCTTT. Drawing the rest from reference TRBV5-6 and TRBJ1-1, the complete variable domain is DAGVTQSPTHLIKTRGQQVTLRCSPKSGHDTVSWYQQALGQGPQFIFQYYEEEERQRGNFPDRFSGHQFPNYSSELNVNALLLGDSALYLCASSLYGVEAEAFFGQGTRLTVV.

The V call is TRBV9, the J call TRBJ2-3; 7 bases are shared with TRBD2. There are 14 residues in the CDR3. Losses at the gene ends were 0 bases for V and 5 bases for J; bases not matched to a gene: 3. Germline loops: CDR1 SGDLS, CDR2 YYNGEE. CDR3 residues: CASSVAGGEDTQYF. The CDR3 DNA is TGTGCCAGCAGCGTAGCGGGAGGAGAAGATACGCAGTATTTT. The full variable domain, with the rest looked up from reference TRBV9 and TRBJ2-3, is DSGVTQTPKHLITATGQRVTLRCSPRSGDLSVYWYQQSLDQGLQFLIQYYNGEERAKGNILERFSAQQFPDLHSELNLSSLELGDSALYFCASSVAGGEDTQYFGPGTRLTVL.

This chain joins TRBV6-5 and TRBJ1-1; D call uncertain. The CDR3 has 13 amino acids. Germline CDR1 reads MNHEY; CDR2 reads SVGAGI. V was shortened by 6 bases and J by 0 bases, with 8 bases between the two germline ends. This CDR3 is CASRRELNTEAFF. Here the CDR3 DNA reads TGTGCCAGCAGGAGGGAATTGAACACTGAAGCTTTCTTT.

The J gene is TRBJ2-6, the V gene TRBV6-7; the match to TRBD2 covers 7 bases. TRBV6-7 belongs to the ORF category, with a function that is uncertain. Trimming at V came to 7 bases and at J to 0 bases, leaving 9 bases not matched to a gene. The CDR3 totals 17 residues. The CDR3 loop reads CASTLLGRDSGANVLTF. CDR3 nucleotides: TGTGCCAGCACCCTACTTGGGAGGGACTCTGGGGCCAACGTCCTGACTTTC.

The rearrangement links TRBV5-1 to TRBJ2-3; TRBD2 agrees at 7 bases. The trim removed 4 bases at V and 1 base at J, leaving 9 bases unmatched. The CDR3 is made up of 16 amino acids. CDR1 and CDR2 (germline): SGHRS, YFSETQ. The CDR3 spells CASSPQRGAGTDTQYF. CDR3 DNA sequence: TGCGCCAGCAGCCCCCAGCGGGGAGCCGGCACAGATACGCAGTATTTT. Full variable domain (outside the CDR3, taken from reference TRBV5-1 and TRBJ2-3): KAGVTQTPRYLIKTRGQQVTLSCSPISGHRSVSWYQQTPGQGLQFLFEYFSETQRNKGNFPGRFSGRQFSNSRSEMNVSTLELGDSALYLCASSPQRGAGTDTQYFGPGTRLTVL.

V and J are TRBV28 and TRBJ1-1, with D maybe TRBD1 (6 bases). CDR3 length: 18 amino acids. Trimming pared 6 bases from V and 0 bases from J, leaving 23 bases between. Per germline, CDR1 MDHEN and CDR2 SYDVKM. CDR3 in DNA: TGTGCCAGCAGCCCCATGGGGGGGGGCCGTCTGTTGAACACTGAAGCTTTCTTT. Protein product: CASSPMGGGRLLNTEAFF.

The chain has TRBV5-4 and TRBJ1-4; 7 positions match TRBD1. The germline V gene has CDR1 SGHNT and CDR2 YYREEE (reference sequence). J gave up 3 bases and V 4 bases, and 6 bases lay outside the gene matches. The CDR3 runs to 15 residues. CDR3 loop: CASSPRTGANEKLFF. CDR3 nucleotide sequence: TGTGCCAGCAGCCCACGGACAGGAGCTAATGAAAAACTGTTTTTT.

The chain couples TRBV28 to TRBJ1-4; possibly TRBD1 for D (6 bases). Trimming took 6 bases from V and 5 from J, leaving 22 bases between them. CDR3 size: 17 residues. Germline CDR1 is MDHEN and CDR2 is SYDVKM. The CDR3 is CASRFALGGRGNEKLFF. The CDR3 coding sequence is TGTGCCAGCAGGTTCGCCCTCGGGGGGCGAGGGAATGAAAAACTGTTTTTT.

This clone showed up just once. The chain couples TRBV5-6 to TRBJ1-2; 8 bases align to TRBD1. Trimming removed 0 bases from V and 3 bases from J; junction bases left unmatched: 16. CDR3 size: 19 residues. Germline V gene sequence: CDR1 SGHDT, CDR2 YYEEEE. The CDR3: CASSLVLSRGPNGDYGYTF. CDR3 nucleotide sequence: TGTGCCAGCAGCTTGGTATTAAGCAGGGGGCCCAATGGGGACTATGGCTACACCTTC.

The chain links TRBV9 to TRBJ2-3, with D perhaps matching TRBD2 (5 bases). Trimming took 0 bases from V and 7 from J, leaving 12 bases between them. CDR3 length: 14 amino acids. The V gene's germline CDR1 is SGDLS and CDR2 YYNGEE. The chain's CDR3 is CASSVATGGNTQYF. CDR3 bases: TGTGCCAGCAGCGTAGCTACTGGAGGAAATACGCAGTATTTT.

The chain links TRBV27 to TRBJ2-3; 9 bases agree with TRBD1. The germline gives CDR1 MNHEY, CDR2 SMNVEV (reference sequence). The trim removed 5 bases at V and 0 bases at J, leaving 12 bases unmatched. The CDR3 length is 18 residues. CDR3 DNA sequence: TGTGCCAGCAGTAACAGGGGGCGCGGGCGCTCTAGCACAGATACGCAGTATTTT. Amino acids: CASSNRGRGRSSTDTQYF.

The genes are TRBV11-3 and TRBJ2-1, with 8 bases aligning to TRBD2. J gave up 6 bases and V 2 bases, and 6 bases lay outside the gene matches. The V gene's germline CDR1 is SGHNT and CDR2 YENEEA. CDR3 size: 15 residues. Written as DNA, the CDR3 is TGTGCCAGCAGCTTACTTAGCGGGACCCCCAATGAGCAGTTCTTC. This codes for CASSLLSGTPNEQFF.

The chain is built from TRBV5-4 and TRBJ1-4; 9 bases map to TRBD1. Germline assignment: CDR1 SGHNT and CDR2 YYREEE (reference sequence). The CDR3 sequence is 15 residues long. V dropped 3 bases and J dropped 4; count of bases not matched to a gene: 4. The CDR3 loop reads CASSSGQGLNEKLFF. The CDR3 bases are TGTGCCAGCAGCTCGGGACAGGGACTTAATGAAAAACTGTTTTTT. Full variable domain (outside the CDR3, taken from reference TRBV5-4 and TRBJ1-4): ETGVTQSPTHLIKTRGQQVTLRCSSQSGHNTVSWYQQALGQGPQFIFQYYREEENGRGNFPPRFSGLQFPNYSSELNVNALELDDSALYLCASSSGQGLNEKLFFGSGTQLSVL.

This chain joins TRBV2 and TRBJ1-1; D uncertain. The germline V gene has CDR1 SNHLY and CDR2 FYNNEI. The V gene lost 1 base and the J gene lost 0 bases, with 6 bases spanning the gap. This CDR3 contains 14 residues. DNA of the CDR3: TGTGCCAGCAGTGAAGACAGATTGAACACTGAAGCTTTCTTT. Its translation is CASSEDRLNTEAFF.

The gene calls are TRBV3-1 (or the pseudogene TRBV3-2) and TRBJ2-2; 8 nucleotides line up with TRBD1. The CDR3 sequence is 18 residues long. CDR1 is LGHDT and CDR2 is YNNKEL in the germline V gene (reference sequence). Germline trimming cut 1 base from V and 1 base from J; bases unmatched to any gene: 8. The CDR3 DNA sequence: TGTGCCAGCAGCCAAGGTTTCCCCGGACAGGGGAACACCGGGGAGCTGTTTTTT. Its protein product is CASSQGFPGQGNTGELFF.

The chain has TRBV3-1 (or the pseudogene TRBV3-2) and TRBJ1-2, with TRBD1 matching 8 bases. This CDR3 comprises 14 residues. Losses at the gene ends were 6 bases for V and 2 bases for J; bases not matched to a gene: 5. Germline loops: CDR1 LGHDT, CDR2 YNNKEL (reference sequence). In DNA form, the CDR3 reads TGTGCCAGCAGGAGGACAGGGACCAACTATGGCTACACCTTC. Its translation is CASRRTGTNYGYTF.

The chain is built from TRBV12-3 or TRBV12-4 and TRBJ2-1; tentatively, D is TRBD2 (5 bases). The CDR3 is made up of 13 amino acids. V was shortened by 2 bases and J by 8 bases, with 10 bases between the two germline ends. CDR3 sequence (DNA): TGTGCCAGCAGTTTATGGCCCGGGGATGAGCAGTTCTTC. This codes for CASSLWPGDEQFF.

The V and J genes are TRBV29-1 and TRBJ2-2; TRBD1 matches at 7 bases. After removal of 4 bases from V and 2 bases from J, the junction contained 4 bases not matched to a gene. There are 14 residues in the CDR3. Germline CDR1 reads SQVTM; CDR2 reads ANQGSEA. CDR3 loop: CSVGGQANTGELFF. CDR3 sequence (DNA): TGCAGCGTTGGAGGACAGGCTAACACCGGGGAGCTGTTTTTT.

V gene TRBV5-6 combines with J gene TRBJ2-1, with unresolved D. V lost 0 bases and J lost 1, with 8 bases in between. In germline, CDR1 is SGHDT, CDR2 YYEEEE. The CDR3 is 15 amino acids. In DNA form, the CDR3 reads TGTGCCAGCAGCTTGGCTCCTTCTTCCTACAATGAGCAGTTCTTC. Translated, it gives CASSLAPSSYNEQFF. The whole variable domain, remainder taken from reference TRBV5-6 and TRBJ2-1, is DAGVTQSPTHLIKTRGQQVTLRCSPKSGHDTVSWYQQALGQGPQFIFQYYEEEERQRGNFPDRFSGHQFPNYSSELNVNALLLGDSALYLCASSLAPSSYNEQFFGPGTRLTVL.

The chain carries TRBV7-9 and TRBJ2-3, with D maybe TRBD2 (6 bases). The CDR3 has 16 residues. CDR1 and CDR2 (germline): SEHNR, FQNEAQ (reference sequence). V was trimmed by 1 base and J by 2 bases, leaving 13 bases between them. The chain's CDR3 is CASSLVEGPPTDTQYF. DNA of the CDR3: TGTGCCAGCAGCTTAGTGGAGGGACCCCCCACAGATACGCAGTATTTT. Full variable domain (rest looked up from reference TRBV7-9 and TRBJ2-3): DTGVSQNPRHKITKRGQNVTFRCDPISEHNRLYWYRQTLGQGPEFLTYFQNEAQLEKSRLLSDRFSAERPKGSFSTLEIQRTEQGDSAMYLCASSLVEGPPTDTQYFGPGTRLTVL.